This section outlines one T cell receptor (beta chain) sequence together with its context. Antigen specificity is unknown. This record belongs to a study of Tregs in tolerant kidney transplant recipients. As for the study in general: Mixed chimerism was transient after nonmyeloablative marrow transplants from related graft donors.

Thawed PBMCs were FACS-sorted into unstimulated CD4+CD25+CD127- regulatory T cells, CD4+CD25- non-regulatory cells, CD4 and CD8 cells. The V and J ends lost 0 bases and 3 bases respectively, with 8 bases between them. CDR1 and CDR2 (germline): MGHRA, YSYEKL. The CDR3 runs to 15 residues. The table came from immunoSEQ multiplex PCR; TCRdb's copy has only in-frame clones and leaves some out. The profile shows about 110,000 clones, 90% of them singletons. Notes on the study in general: Tregs expanded with activated donor B cells seemed most donor-specific. Donor-specific Treg expansion exceeded global Treg expansion in tolerant patients, suggesting antigen drive.

This chain uses TRBV4-1 with TRBJ2-2; no reliable D call. The input for sequencing was CD4+ T cells from blood, taken before the transplant. The TCR originated in a human donor who received a combined kidney and bone marrow transplant. Here the CDR3 DNA reads TGCGCCAGCAGCCAAGAGGTTTCGGACACCGGGGAGCTGTTTTTT. Translated, it gives CASSQEVSDTGELFF.